This T cell receptor (beta chain) originates from a study of T cell responses to AZD1222 COVID-19 vaccine listed by TCRdb under 2021. Regarding the study in general: TCR sequencing covered 230 to 250 trial participants: some 210 given two doses of AZD1222 and 26 given two doses of MenACWY control vaccine. Trial participants were enrolled into age subgroups of 18-55, 56-69 and 70-plus years, which contained approximately 150, 30 and 60 TCR-sequenced participants, respectively. The study at large found these results: The 56-69-year group was small, and its depth increase did not reach significance, likely because of low power. Participants were mostly white British and included more females than males, and it was suggested by the authors that clonal diversity may have been underestimated. Because no day 14 peak-response samples were available, repertoires were characterized only after the peak T cell response. Vaccine-associated CD4 TCRs spanned the whole spike protein, with dominant responses in regions 160-218 and 743-854. A significant rise in spike-specific TCR breadth and depth was observed after two AZD1222 doses relative to day 0 and relative to MenACWY recipients. Epitopes outside the regions mutated in the B.1.351 and B.1.1.7 variants were reportedly recognized by nearly half of the unique spike-specific TCRs. Conclusions about previously exposed vaccinees are limited, since just 6 or 7 AZD1222 recipients were seropositive for SARS-CoV-2 at baseline.

Regarding this clone: Its antigen target is currently unknown. No quality values exist for individual bases; no much larger clone is one base distant. The same CDR3 arises from other DNA sequences in this sample as well.

The CDR3 regions of human TCRbeta chains were analyzed by immunosequencing. As for the authors' bioinformatics: Repertoire TCRs were checked for matches against a reference library of SARS-CoV-2-specific TCRs that had been generated using the MIRA antigen-specificity platform. Breadth was defined as the fraction of unique TCRs that were SARS-CoV-2-associated. Depth was defined as the fraction of total T cells that were SARS-CoV-2-associated. Using the MIRA data, each spike-specific TCR was mapped to the spike region that the TCR reacts to and placed in a CD4 or CD8 class. Log10-transformed breadth and depth values were compared by one-way ANOVA with Sidak's multiple comparisons tests. Sourced from immuneACCESS, this table was stored by TCRdb with only in-frame sequences that have V and J called. A share of the clones is absent; for the studies checked, an unresolved V gene accounts for under half, and the remainder has no known explanation. V and J calls and clone size follow that table, whereas D and trimming were derived from the DNA. In all, the sample holds approximately 140,000 clones, and around 91% of those were seen once. Of the sample, about a tenth falls within the top ten clones.

Taken with the paper, the label for time point translates to: about 28 days (+/-7) after the second vaccine dose. Because spike-specific TCR depth and breadth did not differ between the two schedules, AZD1222 recipients who got a second dose at roughly 4 weeks were pooled with those who got a second dose at roughly 12 weeks. The vaccinee samples were drawn from two UK trials, COV001 and COV002, one of which was a single-blind randomized controlled phase 2/3 trial testing AZD1222 (ChAdOx1 nCoV-19) in healthy adults. Trial participant PBMC samples were collected at day 0 and day 28 after the second dose for TCRbeta chain sequencing. CDR1 and CDR2 are read off the germline V gene (reference sequence) as LNHDA and SQIVND. The CDR3 measures 12 amino acids from cysteine to phenylalanine. Only the CDR3 DNA is retained, 36 bases long and in frame from the first base. V drops 1 base and J drops 2 bases, leaving 2 bases in between.

This specimen was peripheral blood, taken 28 days after the second AZD1222 dose. The chain is encoded by TRBV19 joined to TRBJ1-1; there is no confident call for the D gene. The receptor's source is an adult who received the AZD1222 COVID-19 vaccine. The CDR3 protein is CASSIGNTEAFF. The DNA reads TGTGCCAGTAGTATAGGCAACACTGAAGCTTTCTTT.